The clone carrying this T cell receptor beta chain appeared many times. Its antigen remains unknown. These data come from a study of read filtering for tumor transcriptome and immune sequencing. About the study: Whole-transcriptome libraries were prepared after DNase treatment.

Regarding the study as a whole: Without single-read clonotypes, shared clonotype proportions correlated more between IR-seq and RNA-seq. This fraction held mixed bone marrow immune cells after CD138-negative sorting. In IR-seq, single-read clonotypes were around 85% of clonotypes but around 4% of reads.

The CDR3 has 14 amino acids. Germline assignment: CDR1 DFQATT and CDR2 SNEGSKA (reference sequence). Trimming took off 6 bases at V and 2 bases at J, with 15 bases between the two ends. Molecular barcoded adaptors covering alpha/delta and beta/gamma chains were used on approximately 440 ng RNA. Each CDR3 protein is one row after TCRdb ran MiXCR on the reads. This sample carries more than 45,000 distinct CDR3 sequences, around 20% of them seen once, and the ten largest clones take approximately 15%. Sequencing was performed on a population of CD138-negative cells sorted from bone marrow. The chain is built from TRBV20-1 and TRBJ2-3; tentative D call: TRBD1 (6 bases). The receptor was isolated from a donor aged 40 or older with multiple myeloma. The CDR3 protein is CSAAEGGITDTQYF. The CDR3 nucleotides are TGCAGTGCGGCCGAAGGGGGTATCACAGATACGCAGTATTTT.